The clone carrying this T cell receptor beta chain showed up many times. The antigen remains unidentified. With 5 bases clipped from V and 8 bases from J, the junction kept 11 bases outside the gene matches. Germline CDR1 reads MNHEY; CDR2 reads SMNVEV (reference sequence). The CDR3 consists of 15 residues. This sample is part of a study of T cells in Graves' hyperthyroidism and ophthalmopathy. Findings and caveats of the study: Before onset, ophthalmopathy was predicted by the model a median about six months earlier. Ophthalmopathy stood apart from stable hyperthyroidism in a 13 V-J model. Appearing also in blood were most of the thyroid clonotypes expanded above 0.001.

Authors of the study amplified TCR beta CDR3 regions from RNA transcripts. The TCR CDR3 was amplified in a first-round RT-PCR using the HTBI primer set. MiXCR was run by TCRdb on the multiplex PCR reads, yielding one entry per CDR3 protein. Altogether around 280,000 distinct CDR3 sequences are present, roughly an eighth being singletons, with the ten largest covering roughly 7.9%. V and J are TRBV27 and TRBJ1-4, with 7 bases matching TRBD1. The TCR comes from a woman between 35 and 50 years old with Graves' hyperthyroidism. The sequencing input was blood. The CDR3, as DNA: TGTGCCAGCAGTCTCAACAGGGGTGGAGGGGAAAAACTGTTTTTT. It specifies CASSLNRGGGEKLFF.